The sequence of this T cell receptor beta chain was determined in a study of tumor-infiltrating lymphocytes in primary liver carcinoma. This clonotype has a count of ten or more. Deletions cut 4 bases from V and 8 bases from J, with 17 bases between. CDR1 MGHRA and CDR2 YSYEKL come from the germline V gene. The CDR3 totals 14 residues. Unsorted whole blood yielded the blood RNA, and germline DNA was also extracted. Total RNA (roughly 550 ng) served as template for TCR beta cDNA synthesis primed by a constant-region primer. ARM-PCR was slightly modified, and three nested multiplex PCR rounds with it gave rise to the TCR beta libraries. A C-beta reverse primer was combined with TRBV1-TRBV30 forward primers in the first two PCR rounds, and each round had roughly 9 cycles. Each CDR3 protein is one row after TCRdb ran MiXCR on the multiplex PCR reads. The sample lists almost 200,000 distinct CDR3 sequences, roughly two thirds seen once, with 7% to 8.5% in the top ten.

Sequencing was carried out using peripheral blood. The chain couples TRBV4-1 to TRBJ2-5; D is tentatively TRBD1 or TRBD2 (9 bases each). This clonotype was sampled from a woman in her fifties or sixties with primary liver carcinoma and hepatitis B virus infection. CDR3 loop: CASSPSGTGSTQYF. In DNA, the CDR3 is TGCGCCAGCAGCCCTAGCGGGACAGGGTCTACCCAGTACTTC.